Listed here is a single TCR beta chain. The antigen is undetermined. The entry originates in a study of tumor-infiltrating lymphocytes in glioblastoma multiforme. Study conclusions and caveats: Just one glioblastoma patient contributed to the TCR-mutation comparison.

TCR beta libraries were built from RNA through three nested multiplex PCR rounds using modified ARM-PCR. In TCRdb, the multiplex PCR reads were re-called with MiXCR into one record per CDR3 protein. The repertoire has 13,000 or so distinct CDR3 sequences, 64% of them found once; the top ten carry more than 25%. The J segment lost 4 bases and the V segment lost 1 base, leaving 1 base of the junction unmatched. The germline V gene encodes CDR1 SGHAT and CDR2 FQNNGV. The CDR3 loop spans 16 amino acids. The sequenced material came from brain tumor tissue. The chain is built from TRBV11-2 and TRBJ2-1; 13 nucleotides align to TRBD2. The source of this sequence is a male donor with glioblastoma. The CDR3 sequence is CASSLVTSGRYNEQFF. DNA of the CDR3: TGTGCCAGCAGCTTAGTGACTAGCGGGAGGTACAATGAGCAGTTCTTC.